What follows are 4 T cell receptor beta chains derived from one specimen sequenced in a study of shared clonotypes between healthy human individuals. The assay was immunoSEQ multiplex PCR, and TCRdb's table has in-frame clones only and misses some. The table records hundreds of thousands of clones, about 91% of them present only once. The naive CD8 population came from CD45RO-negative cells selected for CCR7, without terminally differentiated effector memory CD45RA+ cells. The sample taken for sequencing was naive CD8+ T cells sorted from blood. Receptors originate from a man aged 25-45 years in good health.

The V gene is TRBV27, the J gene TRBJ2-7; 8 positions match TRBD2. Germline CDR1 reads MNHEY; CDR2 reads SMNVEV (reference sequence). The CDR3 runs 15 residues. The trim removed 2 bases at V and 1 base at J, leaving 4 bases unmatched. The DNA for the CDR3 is TGTGCCAGCAGTTTACTGGCGGGAGGTTCCTACGAGCAGTACTTC. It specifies CASSLLAGGSYEQYF.

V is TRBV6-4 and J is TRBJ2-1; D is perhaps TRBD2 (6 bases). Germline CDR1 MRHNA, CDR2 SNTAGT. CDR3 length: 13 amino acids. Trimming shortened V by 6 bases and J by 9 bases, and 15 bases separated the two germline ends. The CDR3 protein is CASSGGPWGEQFF. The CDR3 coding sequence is TGTGCCAGCAGCGGGGGTCCCTGGGGTGAGCAGTTCTTC.

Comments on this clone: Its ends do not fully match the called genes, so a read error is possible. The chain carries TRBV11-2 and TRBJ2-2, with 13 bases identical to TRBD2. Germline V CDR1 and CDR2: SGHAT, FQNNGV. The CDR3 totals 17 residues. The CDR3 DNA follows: TGTGCCAGCAGCCCGGTGGGGACTAGCGGGAACCCCGGGGAGCTGTTTTTT. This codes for CASSPVGTSGNPGELFF.

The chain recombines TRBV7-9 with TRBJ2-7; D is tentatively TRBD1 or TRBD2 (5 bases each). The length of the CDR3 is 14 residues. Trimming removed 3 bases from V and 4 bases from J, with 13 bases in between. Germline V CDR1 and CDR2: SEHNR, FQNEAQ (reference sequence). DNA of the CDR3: TGTGCCAGCAGCTTGGAGGACCAGGGTTACGAGCAGTACTTC. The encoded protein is CASSLEDQGYEQYF.